The rows below give T cell receptor beta chains drawn from one sample of a study of blood T cell repertoires in COVID-19. Data came from immunoSEQ multiplex PCR; TCRdb stores just in-frame clones and leaves some out. The table has about 130,000 clones, 86% seen once. Sequenced material: peripheral blood. The receptors were gathered from a woman aged 70-85 years with COVID-19, enrolled during active disease. Each CDR3 is given without its conserved first and last residue. Each record gives: V gene, CDR3 length, J gene, CDR3 protein.

V: TRBV19
length: 12
J: TRBJ2-7
CDR3: ARGGGRTIYEQY

V: TRBV10-3
length: 10
J: TRBJ1-1
CDR3: ASGTGNTEAF

V: TRBV27
length: 11
J: TRBJ1-4
CDR3: AVRGVRDEKLF

V: TRBV18
length: 11
J: TRBJ2-5
CDR3: ASSPMREETQY

V: TRBV3-1/TRBV3-2
length: 11
J: TRBJ1-1
CDR3: ASSQGTAFEAF

V: TRBV6-1
length: 13
J: TRBJ2-5
CDR3: ASSEVPGMEATQY

V: TRBV30
length: 11
J: TRBJ1-1
CDR3: AWIGEVGTEAF

V: TRBV7-9
length: 14
J: TRBJ1-3
CDR3: ASSPLNIPSGNTIY

V: TRBV5-1
length: 13
J: TRBJ2-3
CDR3: ASADSSSLTSTQY

V: TRBV5-6
length: 13
J: TRBJ1-2
CDR3: ASSGRRDRLYGYT

V: TRBV12-3/TRBV12-4
length: 11
J: TRBJ1-1
CDR3: ASSLRQNTEAF

V: TRBV10-3
length: 11
J: TRBJ2-7
CDR3: ATSGQGAHEQY

V: TRBV5-6
length: 13
J: TRBJ1-4
CDR3: ASSLGGTDNEKLF

V: TRBV6-5
length: 12
J: TRBJ2-3
CDR3: ASRRGPSTDTQY

V: TRBV27
length: 10
J: TRBJ1-5
CDR3: ASRDYNQPQH

V: TRBV2
length: 10
J: TRBJ2-5
CDR3: ACKGQGETQY

V: TRBV2
length: 12
J: TRBJ1-2
CDR3: ASSGVQVNYGYT

V: TRBV5-1
length: 12
J: TRBJ2-5
CDR3: ASSFGLAAETQY

V: TRBV6-6
length: 9
J: TRBJ2-5
CDR3: ASLRLETQY

V: TRBV7-9
length: 15
J: TRBJ2-5
CDR3: ASSLGTSGGKQETQY

V: TRBV20-1
length: 12
J: TRBJ2-5
CDR3: SASLATRQETQY

V: TRBV28
length: 12
J: TRBJ1-4
CDR3: ASTRGGVNEKLF

V: TRBV6-2/TRBV6-3
length: 13
J: TRBJ1-5
CDR3: ASSLGTGYNQPQH

V: TRBV11-2
length: 10
J: TRBJ2-3
CDR3: ASRKTGDTQY

V: TRBV7-2
length: 12
J: TRBJ1-2
CDR3: ASSLRQNLYGYT